Each of the 28 T cell receptor beta chains below was sequenced from the same sample in a study of beta chain features in type 1 diabetes. As every portion of the isolated RNA was reverse transcribed, the sequencing read expressed TCRB transcripts. Libraries were prepared by immunoSEQ multiplex PCR; TCRdb keeps only in-frame clonotypes and omits some of them. The repertoire holds roughly 610,000 clones, with 15% to 19% as singletons. The specimen sequenced was naive CD4+ T cells from blood. These receptor sequences come from a man between 18 and 35 years old in good health.

The chain combines TRBV4-3 with TRBJ2-5; D call uncertain. The J call is in doubt because the DNA end fits TRBJ2-7 better. Germline V gives CDR1 LGHNA, CDR2 YSLEER. The CDR3 is made up of 13 amino acids. CDR3 region: CASSQGFRDEQYF. CDR3 sequence (DNA): TGCGCCAGCAGCCAAGGTTTTCGGGACGAGCAGTACTTC.

V gene TRBV18 combines with J gene TRBJ2-1, with 8 nucleotides matching TRBD2. CDR1 and CDR2 (germline): KGHSH, LQKENI. V shed 4 bases, J shed 3 bases, and the junction held 8 bases outside the gene matches. The CDR3 runs to 16 residues. The CDR3 loop is CASSQSLGLVYNEQFF. CDR3 in DNA: TGTGCCAGCTCACAGTCTTTGGGACTAGTCTACAATGAGCAGTTCTTC. The whole variable domain, filled in from reference TRBV18 and TRBJ2-1, reads NAGVMQNPRHLVRRRGQEARLRCSPMKGHSHVYWYRQLPEEGLKFMVYLQKENIIDESGMPKERFSAEFPKEGPSILRIQQVVRGDSAAYFCASSQSLGLVYNEQFFGPGTRLTVL.

This clone was picked up a small number of times. The genes are TRBV5-1 and TRBJ2-3, with D unclear. This CDR3 comprises 11 residues. The germline CDR1 and CDR2 sequences are SGHRS and YFSETQ. V gave up 6 bases and J gave up 6 bases, with 8 bases separating them. CDR3 nucleotide sequence: TGCGCCAGCATCCGGGTTGATACGCAGTATTTT. Translation: CASIRVDTQYF.

The CDR3 coding sequence is TGCGCCAGCAGCTTGTCCCCGCCCGGGACAGGGGGCACCGGGGAGCTGTTTTTT. This codes for CASSLSPPGTGGTGELFF. The rearrangement links TRBV5-1 to TRBJ2-2; 11 nucleotides match TRBD1. Per the germline V gene, CDR1 is SGHRS and CDR2 is YFSETQ. J lost 4 bases, V lost 1 base, and 9 bases had no gene match. This CDR3 region has 18 residues.

This chain joins TRBV18 and TRBJ1-1; no clear D. Germline loops: CDR1 KGHSH, CDR2 LQKENI. The CDR3 runs 15 residues. V lost 5 bases and J lost 0, with 13 bases in between. CDR3 DNA: TGTGCCAGCTCAAACAACCTGGCAATGAACACTGAAGCTTTCTTT. It encodes CASSNNLAMNTEAFF.

In DNA form, the CDR3 reads TGTGCCAGTAGTATACAGGGGGCAAAATCAGATACGCAGTATTTT. Protein: CASSIQGAKSDTQYF. The gene calls are TRBV19 and TRBJ2-3; 8 positions match TRBD1. The CDR3 consists of 15 residues. CDR1 is LNHDA and CDR2 is SQIVND in the germline V gene (reference sequence). V lost 2 bases and J lost 4; bases outside the gene matches: 5.

This clone was observed a handful of times. The J gene is TRBJ2-1, the V gene TRBV19, with TRBD1 matching over 12 bases. V lost 9 bases, J lost 9 bases, and 6 bases stayed unmatched. The CDR3 sequence is 13 residues long. Per germline, CDR1 LNHDA and CDR2 SQIVND (reference sequence). CDR3 sequence: CASWDRGPAEQFF. The CDR3 nucleotides are TGTGCCAGCTGGGACAGGGGGCCGGCTGAGCAGTTCTTC. The whole variable domain, filled in from reference TRBV19 and TRBJ2-1, reads DGGITQSPKYLFRKEGQNVTLSCEQNLNHDAMYWYRQDPGQGLRLIYYSQIVNDFQKGDIAEGYSVSREKKESFPLTVTSAQKNPTAFYLCASWDRGPAEQFFGPGTRLTVL.

V and J are TRBV2 and TRBJ2-2, with 8 nucleotides matching TRBD1. This CDR3 comprises 14 residues. Germline CDR1 is SNHLY and CDR2 is FYNNEI. After removal of 3 bases from V and 7 bases from J, the junction contained 4 bases not matched to a gene. CDR3 in DNA: TGTGCCAGCAGTGACCCGACAGGGGTCGGGGAGCTGTTTTTT. Protein sequence: CASSDPTGVGELFF.

The chain links TRBV28 to TRBJ1-3; D is undetermined. Trimming took 5 bases from V and 4 from J, leaving 15 bases between them. Germline CDR1 reads MDHEN; CDR2 reads SYDVKM. The CDR3 runs 15 residues. CDR3 sequence: CASSPAGGSGNTIYF. The CDR3 DNA reads TGTGCCAGCAGTCCAGCGGGAGGGTCGGGAAACACCATATATTTT.

The chain has TRBV7-2 and TRBJ2-7; 12 nucleotides match TRBD1. The V and J ends lost 6 bases and 7 bases, in that order; junction bases with no gene match: 7. Germline V lookup: CDR1 SGHTA, CDR2 FQGNSA. There are 14 residues in the CDR3. The CDR3 nucleotides are TGTGCCAGCAGTCGGGACAGGGGGCGCGAAGAGCAGTACTTC. Translating gives CASSRDRGREEQYF.

This clone was detected only a few times. This CDR3 is CASSVTPGLAGGSTDTQYF. CDR3 in DNA: TGTGCCAGCAGTGTGACGCCGGGACTAGCGGGAGGAAGCACAGATACGCAGTATTTT. The chain is built from TRBV27 and TRBJ2-3; the match to TRBD2 covers 15 bases. The CDR3 spans 19 residues. The V segment lost 5 bases and the J segment 0 bases; nucleotides outside the gene matches: 9. Germline V gene sequence: CDR1 MNHEY, CDR2 SMNVEV (reference sequence).

This clone was detected only a few times. V usage is TRBV9 and J usage is TRBJ1-3; no definite D call. Trimming left V 3 bases short and J 2 bases short, with 12 bases between. The CDR3 covers 15 residues. Germline CDR1 and CDR2: SGDLS and YYNGEE. The CDR3 bases are TGTGCCAGCAGCGCCTTACTTTCGGCTGGAAACACCATATATTTT. It translates to CASSALLSAGNTIYF.

To note about this clone: Additional DNA sequences in this sample encode the identical CDR3. The V call is TRBV9, the J call TRBJ2-5; D is unclear. Germline V lookup: CDR1 SGDLS, CDR2 YYNGEE. Trimming took off 0 bases at V and 1 base at J, with 4 bases between the two ends. The CDR3 is 13 amino acids. The CDR3, as DNA: TGTGCCAGCAGCGTAGGGCTCCAAGAGACCCAGTACTTC. Its translation is CASSVGLQETQYF.

The CDR3 bases are TGTGCCAGCAGCTTAACCACCGGGGGAAATCAGCCCCAGCATTTT. Protein sequence: CASSLTTGGNQPQHF. J is TRBJ1-5 and V is TRBV7-9, with D tentatively TRBD1 (5 bases). The germline gives CDR1 SEHNR, CDR2 FQNEAQ (reference sequence). With 2 bases removed from V and 4 bases from J, the gap between germline ends came to 12 bases. There are 15 residues in the CDR3.

The chain combines TRBV6-5 with TRBJ2-2, with a weak D call TRBD1 (6 bases). In germline, CDR1 is MNHEY, CDR2 SVGAGI. V was clipped by 6 bases and J by 7 bases, with 12 bases between them. The CDR3 consists of 13 residues. The CDR3 spells CASRNREIGELFF. The DNA for the CDR3 is TGTGCCAGCAGAAACAGGGAGATCGGGGAGCTGTTTTTT.

The chain has TRBV6-5 and TRBJ2-5; 9 bases align to TRBD2. This CDR3 has 14 amino acids. Germline assignment: CDR1 MNHEY and CDR2 SVGAGI. The trim removed 6 bases at V and 7 bases at J, leaving 9 bases unmatched. CDR3 region: CASSFAGGKGTQYF. The CDR3 DNA is TGTGCCAGCAGCTTCGCGGGAGGGAAAGGGACCCAGTACTTC.

This clone was counted a few times. The rearrangement links TRBV6-5 to TRBJ2-3, with D unresolved. CDR3 length: 14 residues. The germline V and J ends were trimmed by 2 bases and 4 bases, with 10 bases remaining between them. Germline values: CDR1 MNHEY, CDR2 SVGAGI. CDR3 nucleotide sequence: TGTGCCAGCAGTTACACCGCCGGGCCAGATACGCAGTATTTT. It yields the protein CASSYTAGPDTQYF.

This clone was detected only a few times. The chain combines TRBV4-3 with TRBJ2-6; D is undetermined. V was trimmed by 1 base and J by 0 bases, leaving 7 bases between them. CDR1 and CDR2 (germline): LGHNA, YSLEER. The CDR3 has 16 residues. Here the CDR3 reads CASSQAPSSGANVLTF. Here the CDR3 DNA reads TGCGCCAGCAGCCAAGCCCCGAGCTCTGGGGCCAACGTCCTGACTTTC.

This clone occurred once. This chain joins TRBV27 and TRBJ1-1; 8 positions match TRBD1. V was pared by 2 bases and J by 7 bases, with 0 bases of the junction left unmatched. Germline loops: CDR1 MNHEY, CDR2 SMNVEV (reference sequence). This CDR3 region has 12 residues. The CDR3 loop reads CASSLDRGEAFF. In nucleotides, the CDR3 is TGTGCCAGCAGTTTAGACAGGGGTGAAGCTTTCTTT.

The V and J genes are TRBV9 and TRBJ2-7, with 10 positions matching TRBD1. V was clipped by 5 bases and J by 4 bases; unmatched bases: 6. Germline CDR1 is SGDLS and CDR2 is YYNGEE. This CDR3 is built from 14 residues. This chain's CDR3 is CASSSTGGIYEQYF. CDR3 DNA sequence: TGTGCCAGCAGTTCGACAGGGGGCATTTACGAGCAGTACTTC. Complete variable domain (other parts from reference TRBV9 and TRBJ2-7): DSGVTQTPKHLITATGQRVTLRCSPRSGDLSVYWYQQSLDQGLQFLIQYYNGEERAKGNILERFSAQQFPDLHSELNLSSLELGDSALYFCASSSTGGIYEQYFGPGTRLTVT.

The chain recombines TRBV18 with TRBJ2-3, with unresolved D. The V and J ends lost 3 bases and 4 bases respectively, with 17 bases between them. Germline CDR1 KGHSH, CDR2 LQKENI. The length of the CDR3 is 16 residues. CDR3 sequence reads: CASSPSERLNADTQYF. CDR3 DNA sequence: TGTGCCAGCTCACCGTCAGAACGACTCAACGCAGATACGCAGTATTTT.

The chain couples TRBV4-2 to TRBJ1-1; D is unresolved. There are 15 residues in the CDR3. The V end was cut by 1 base, the J end by 6 bases, with 15 bases between. Germline lookup yields CDR1 LGHNA and CDR2 YNFKEQ. CDR3 bases: TGTGCCAGCAGCCAAGGTGAGGGAAAAATAGCTGAAGCTTTCTTT. It specifies CASSQGEGKIAEAFF.

This clone was seen a few times. Here the CDR3 DNA reads TGTGCCAGCAGTTGGCGCCCGGACAGGGGGCATCGCAACACCGGGGAGCTGTTTTTT. This sequence encodes CASSWRPDRGHRNTGELFF. This chain connects TRBV27 to TRBJ2-2, with TRBD1 matching 11 bases. The germline CDR1 and CDR2 sequences are MNHEY and SMNVEV (reference sequence). V gave up 4 bases and J gave up 2 bases; unmatched junction bases: 12. This CDR3 comprises 19 residues.

This clone turned up a few times. The chain couples TRBV7-2 to TRBJ2-6; 10 bases are a match to TRBD1. J lost 1 base, V lost 6 bases, and 6 bases had no gene match. Germline CDR1 and CDR2: SGHTA and FQGNSA. The CDR3 sequence is 17 residues long. The CDR3 here is CASRRDRGGSGANVLTF. CDR3 DNA sequence: TGTGCCAGCAGACGGGACAGGGGAGGGTCTGGGGCCAACGTCCTGACTTTC.

The V gene is TRBV20-1, the J gene TRBJ1-1; D may be TRBD1 (6 bases). With 6 bases removed from V and 4 bases from J, the gap between germline ends came to 9 bases. The CDR3 contains 11 residues. Germline V lookup: CDR1 DFQATT, CDR2 SNEGSKA (reference sequence). CDR3 region: CSAKDSTEAFF. Written as DNA, the CDR3 is TGCAGTGCCAAGGACAGCACTGAAGCTTTCTTT.

In this sample, this clone turned up a few times. This rearrangement joins TRBV18 to TRBJ2-1, with 9 bases identical to TRBD1. The CDR3 is 12 residues long. In germline, CDR1 is KGHSH, CDR2 LQKENI. Trimming at V came to 5 bases and at J to 8 bases, leaving 1 base not matched to a gene. Here the CDR3 reads CASSRDRDEQFF. CDR3 bases: TGTGCCAGCTCAAGGGACAGGGATGAGCAGTTCTTC.

There are a few counts of this clone. This chain joins TRBV28 and TRBJ2-4; a possible D gene is TRBD1 (6 bases). V lost 7 bases and J lost 3, with 22 bases in between. CDR3 length equals 17 residues. Germline V CDR1 and CDR2: MDHEN, SYDVKM. This chain's CDR3 is CASNSIFPGVDKNIQYF. In DNA, the CDR3 is TGTGCCAGCAATTCCATATTCCCAGGGGTGGACAAAAACATTCAGTACTTC.

This clone was observed a few times. The chain recombines TRBV4-1 with TRBJ2-1, with 11 nucleotides matching TRBD2. This CDR3 has 16 amino acids. The J segment lost 1 base and the V segment lost 7 bases, leaving 6 bases of the junction unmatched. Germline CDR1 and CDR2: MGHRA and YSYEKL. CDR3 loop: CASTLRTSGSYNEQFF. The DNA for the CDR3 is TGCGCCAGCACCCTAAGGACTAGCGGGTCCTACAATGAGCAGTTCTTC.